A selection of T cell receptor beta chains follows, all from one sample in a study of cytomegalovirus exposure and HLA in healthy donors. Profiling relied on immunoSEQ multiplex PCR, and the TCRdb table lists in-frame clones only, not all of them. The table has about 150,000 clones, approximately 81% seen once. The sequenced sample was PBMCs. Every receptor here comes from a woman aged 18-35 years in good health and CMV-seronegative. Both conserved end residues are part of each CDR3. D genes are given only for firm matches. Where a row states a size, it is once, few, many or the class of an expanded clone; other rows omit it.

J	size	V	D	DNA	CDR3
TRBJ1-5	.	TRBV7-2	.	TGTGCCAGCAGCTTAGAATCACTGGTTCAGCCCCAGCATTTT	CASSLESLVQPQHF
TRBJ2-3	.	TRBV4-2	.	TGTGCCAGCAGCCAAGCCTGGCTCGACCGGGCAGATACGCAGTATTTT	CASSQAWLDRADTQYF
TRBJ2-1	.	TRBV4-3	.	TGCGCCAGCAGCCAAGACTCTTACAATGAGCAGTTCTTC	CASSQDSYNEQFF
TRBJ2-2	.	TRBV5-5	TRBD2	TGTGCCAGCAGCCCGGGACTAGCAGCGACTGGGGAGCTGTTTTTT	CASSPGLAATGELFF
TRBJ1-2	.	TRBV28	TRBD1	TGTGCCAGCAGCCGGACAGGGGACGGCTATGGCTACACCTTC	CASSRTGDGYGYTF
TRBJ2-5	.	TRBV14	TRBD2	TGTGCCAGCAGCCAAGGCCTAGCGGGCCAAGAGACCCAGTACTTC	CASSQGLAGQETQYF
TRBJ2-2	.	TRBV2	.	TGTGCCAGCAGTCTATCGAGCGGGCGTGCGAACACCGGGGAGCTGTTTTTT	CASSLSSGRANTGELFF
TRBJ2-7	.	TRBV4-1	.	TGCGCCAGCAGCCTCTTAGACAGATACGAGCAGTACTTC	CASSLLDRYEQYF
TRBJ1-1	.	TRBV7-3	TRBD1	TGTGCCAGCAGCCTATCGACAGGGGGCATCACTGAAGCTTTCTTT	CASSLSTGGITEAFF
TRBJ2-3	.	TRBV6-4	.	TGTGCCAGCAGTGACACATTGGGCCGGCACGGCAGAAGCACAGATACGCAGTATTTT	CASSDTLGRHGRSTDTQYF
TRBJ2-2	.	TRBV5-4	TRBD1	TGTGCCAGCAGCGACCGACAGGGGTACACCGGGGAGCTGTTTTTT	CASSDRQGYTGELFF
TRBJ2-7	.	TRBV28	.	TGTGCCAGCAGGGCTCTTGGAGGGACTGTTGCCTACGAGCAGTACTTC	CASRALGGTVAYEQYF
TRBJ2-2	.	TRBV30	.	TGTGCCTGGAGTCGCACCGGGGGGCTGTTTTTT	CAWSRTGGLFF
TRBJ1-2	.	TRBV5-5	TRBD1	TGTGCCAGCAGCCCCGACAGGGAGTTCTATGGCTACACCTTC	CASSPDREFYGYTF
TRBJ1-5	few	TRBV6-6	.	TGTGCCAGCAGCGGACAGCACAATCAGCCCCAGCATTTT	CASSGQHNQPQHF
TRBJ1-2	.	TRBV4-2	TRBD1	TGTGCCAGCAGCCCCGACAGGGTTAACTATGGCTACACCTTC	CASSPDRVNYGYTF
TRBJ2-4	.	TRBV15	.	TGTGCCACCAGCAGACAAAAAAACATTCAGTACTTC	CATSRQKNIQYF
TRBJ2-3	.	TRBV7-9	TRBD1	TGTGCCAGCAGCCGGCTTGGGACAGAGAACACAGATACGCAGTATTTT	CASSRLGTENTDTQYF
TRBJ2-3	.	TRBV10-3	TRBD2	TGTGCTACATCAGTGGGCTCGGAGCGGGGGGGCACAGATACGCAGTATTTT	CATSVGSERGGTDTQYF
TRBJ2-1	.	TRBV5-4	TRBD2	TGTGCCAGCAGCTTGGACCAGGGAGGGGTCAATGAGCAGTTCTTC	CASSLDQGGVNEQFF
TRBJ1-3	.	TRBV9	.	TGTGCCAGCAGCGTAGCTCCGGGGGCTGGAAACACCATATATTTT	CASSVAPGAGNTIYF
TRBJ1-2	.	TRBV6-4	TRBD1	TGTGCCAGCAGTCAATACTTCAGGGGGCCCCTAGATGGCTACACCTTC	CASSQYFRGPLDGYTF
TRBJ2-2	.	TRBV18	.	TGTGCCAGCTCACCAAGCGAGGGTTATGCCGGGGAGCTGTTTTTT	CASSPSEGYAGELFF
TRBJ2-7	.	TRBV19	.	TGTGCCAGTAGCAAAGACGGAGGGAGCTCCTACGAGCAGTACTTC	CASSKDGGSSYEQYF
TRBJ1-5	.	TRBV25-1	.	TGTGCCAGCAGTGAATCAGGAATTGGTCAGCCCCAGCATTTT	CASSESGIGQPQHF
TRBJ2-3	.	TRBV9	TRBD2	TGTGCCAGCAGCGCCCGACCTTTAAGCGGGAAAGGTACGCAGTATTTT	CASSARPLSGKGTQYF
TRBJ2-7	once	TRBV7-2	TRBD2	TGTGCCAGCAGCCCTACTAGCGGGCCGTCCTACGAGCAGTACTTC	CASSPTSGPSYEQYF
TRBJ2-7	.	TRBV28	TRBD1	TGTGCCAGCAGTTTACTTTGGACAGGGGGCTTGATCGAGCAGTACTTC	CASSLLWTGGLIEQYF
TRBJ2-3	.	TRBV6-5	.	TGTGCCAGCAGAGGCGGCCCAGATACGCAGTATTTT	CASRGGPDTQYF
TRBJ2-1	.	TRBV7-9	TRBD2	TGTGCCAGCAGCCCTGGGACTAGTTGGAATGAGCAGTTCTTC	CASSPGTSWNEQFF
TRBJ1-6	.	TRBV6-4	.	TGTGCCAGCAGTGAGCTGCAGGGAGGGAATTCACCCCTCCACTTT	CASSELQGGNSPLHF
TRBJ2-3	.	TRBV4-2	TRBD2	TGTGCCAGCAGCCAAGAGGCGGGAGCCACAGATACGCAGTATTTT	CASSQEAGATDTQYF
TRBJ2-3	.	TRBV29-1	TRBD2	TGCAGCGTTGAAGGGTCTAGCGGGGAGCCAGATACGCAGTATTTT	CSVEGSSGEPDTQYF
TRBJ2-7	.	TRBV28	.	TGTGCCAGCATGAGGGAGACCTCCTACGAGCAGTACTTC	CASMRETSYEQYF
TRBJ2-1	.	TRBV2	TRBD2	TGTGCGACGGAACGGGAGGGCCCCAATGAGCAGTTCTTC	CATEREGPNEQFF
TRBJ2-7	.	TRBV9	TRBD1	TGTGCCAGCAGCGCGACACCGGGACAGGCCCCCCTCGGGCAGTACTTC	CASSATPGQAPLGQYF
TRBJ2-2	.	TRBV6-5	TRBD1	TGTGCCAGCAGTTACTCCGGACAGGTCGGGGAGCTGTTTTTT	CASSYSGQVGELFF
TRBJ2-1	.	TRBV9	.	TGTGCCAGCAGCGTCCAGGGGGGAGGAAATGAGCAGTTCTTC	CASSVQGGGNEQFF
TRBJ2-7	.	TRBV2	TRBD2	TGTGCCAGCAGGGGACTAGCGGGAGCGGTCTACGAGCAGTACTTC	CASRGLAGAVYEQYF
TRBJ2-7	.	TRBV28	.	TGTGCCAGCACTGCGGGGGGCGGGACAGCTACCTACGAGCAGTACTTC	CASTAGGGTATYEQYF
TRBJ2-7	.	TRBV28	.	TGTGCCAGCAGCCCCTGGGCCCTGCGTGAACGAACCATCTACGAGCAGTACTTC	CASSPWALRERTIYEQYF
TRBJ2-7	.	TRBV19	.	TGTGCCAGTAGTATAGCCCCGGCGGGTTACGAGCAGTACTTC	CASSIAPAGYEQYF